This T cell receptor (beta chain) was profiled in a study of shared T cell receptors in the human thymus. Per the germline V gene, CDR1 is KGHSH and CDR2 is LQKENI. The J segment lost 5 bases and the V segment lost 4 bases, leaving 18 bases of the junction unmatched. The CDR3 loop spans 18 amino acids. Sequenced by immunoSEQ multiplex PCR; TCRdb stores in-frame clones only, minus some. The data show some 400,000 clones, approximately 95% seen once. This sequence originates from a human donor. The sequenced sample consisted of thymocytes. This chain links TRBV18 with TRBJ1-2; 8 nucleotides align to TRBD1. The CDR3 DNA sequence: TGTGCCAGCTCACAAGTGGGACAGGCGGCACGTAAGGGGTATGGCTACACCTTC. Its protein is CASSQVGQAARKGYGYTF.